This T cell receptor (beta chain) was captured in a study of cytomegalovirus exposure and HLA in healthy donors. Points from the study as a whole: Later analysis revealed greater clonal expansion in HLA-associated TCR beta chains than in equally common others.

On this clone itself: Antigen: not known.

Primers included in the PCR were 60 Vbeta and 13 Jbeta primers. The data were produced by immunoSEQ multiplex PCR, yet TCRdb's version contains in-frame clones alone and is incomplete. The table has about 120,000 clones, about four fifths seen once. The CDR3 spans 14 residues. V gave up 3 bases and J gave up 2 bases, with 8 bases separating them. CDR1 is SEHNR, CDR2 FQNEAQ, per germline (reference sequence). This sequence was found in a female donor in good health and CMV-seropositive. V and J are TRBV7-9 and TRBJ1-3; D not resolved. Material for sequencing was PBMCs. CDR3 region: CASSFYGTGNTIYF. DNA for the CDR3: TGTGCCAGCAGCTTTTACGGGACTGGAAACACCATATATTTT.